This TCR beta chain derives from a study of technical replicates of blood from several donors. The table came from immunoSEQ multiplex PCR; TCRdb's copy has only in-frame clones and leaves some out. Among 59,000 or so clones listed, about 94% were seen once. The CDR3 totals 14 residues. The germline CDR1 and CDR2 sequences are MGHDK and SYGVNS. The V gene lost 2 bases and the J gene lost 3 bases, with 8 bases spanning the gap. This TCR was sampled from a human donor in good health. Some clones in this sample may be carry-over from other donors' samples. The chain joins TRBV25-1 to TRBJ1-5; unclear D gene. The sample was PBMCs. The CDR3 spells CASSESGLNQPQHF. Written as DNA, the CDR3 is TGTGCCAGCAGTGAAAGTGGACTCAATCAGCCCCAGCATTTT.